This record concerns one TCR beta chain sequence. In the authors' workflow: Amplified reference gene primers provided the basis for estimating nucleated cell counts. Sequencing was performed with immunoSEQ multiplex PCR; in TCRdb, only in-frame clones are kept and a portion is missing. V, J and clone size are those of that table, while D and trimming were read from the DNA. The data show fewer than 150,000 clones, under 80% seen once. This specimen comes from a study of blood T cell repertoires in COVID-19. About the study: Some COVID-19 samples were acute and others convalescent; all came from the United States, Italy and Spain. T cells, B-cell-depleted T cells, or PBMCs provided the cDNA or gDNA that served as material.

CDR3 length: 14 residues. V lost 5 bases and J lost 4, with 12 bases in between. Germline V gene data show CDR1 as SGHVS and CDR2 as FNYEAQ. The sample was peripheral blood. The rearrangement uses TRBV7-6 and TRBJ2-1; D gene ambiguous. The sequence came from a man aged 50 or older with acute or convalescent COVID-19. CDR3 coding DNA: TGTGCCAGCAGCCCCGATCTATCATACAATGAGCAGTTCTTC. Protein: CASSPDLSYNEQFF.